A single sample gave rise to the 28 T cell receptor beta chains below, sequenced in a study of blood T cells in healthy people across ages. Together with a sample-barcoded 5' primer, a J-beta primer mix was included in a second PCR lasting about 6 to 11 cycles. MiXCR was run by TCRdb on the 5' RACE reads, yielding one entry per CDR3 protein. The sample records some 1.1 million distinct CDR3 sequences, around two fifths being singletons. The specimen sequenced was blood. These receptors originate from a man younger than 35 in good health.

V usage is TRBV27 and J usage is TRBJ1-2; no clear D. The CDR3 contains 14 residues. Per germline, CDR1 MNHEY and CDR2 SMNVEV (reference sequence). Trimming left V 7 bases short and J 2 bases short, with 14 bases between. CDR3 in amino acids: CASKSKGPNYGYTF. As DNA, the CDR3 is TGTGCCAGCAAGTCAAAAGGGCCGAACTATGGCTACACCTTC.

CDR3 in amino acids: CAIRRSGSSYEQYF. The CDR3 bases are TGTGCCATCAGGCGTTCCGGATCCTCCTACGAGCAGTACTTC. V and J are TRBV10-3 and TRBJ2-7, with unresolved D. Per the germline V gene, CDR1 is ENHRY and CDR2 is SYGVKD. This CDR3 has 14 residues. Deletions cut 6 bases from V and 0 bases from J, with 12 bases between.

This clonotype was seen ten or more times. The chain links TRBV28 to TRBJ1-4; TRBD1 matches at 7 bases. The CDR3 extends over 13 amino acids. CDR1 and CDR2 (germline): MDHEN, SYDVKM. J gave up 9 bases and V 7 bases, and 8 bases lay outside the gene matches. The CDR3 loop reads CASTPGTAKKLFF. CDR3 nucleotides: TGTGCCAGCACCCCCGGGACAGCGAAAAAACTGTTTTTT.

The chain joins TRBV9 to TRBJ1-6; D remains unclear. This CDR3 has 15 amino acids. Trimming took 3 bases from V and 7 from J, leaving 14 bases between them. CDR1 is SGDLS and CDR2 is YYNGEE in the germline V gene. The CDR3 is CASSARDRSNSPLHF. The CDR3 bases are TGTGCCAGCAGCGCCAGAGACCGATCCAATTCACCCCTCCACTTT.

This sequence joins TRBV20-1 and TRBJ1-6; TRBD1 is a possible D gene (5 bases). The length of the CDR3 is 14 residues. Per germline, CDR1 DFQATT and CDR2 SNEGSKA (reference sequence). Trimming shortened V by 2 bases and J by 9 bases, and 14 bases separated the two germline ends. The CDR3 protein is CSARWGDSGSPLHF. The CDR3 DNA follows: TGCAGTGCTAGATGGGGGGACTCAGGTTCACCCCTCCACTTT.

This clonotype was seen more than once but under ten times. The rearrangement joins TRBV18 to TRBJ1-5; 9 nucleotides align to TRBD1. Germline V gives CDR1 KGHSH, CDR2 LQKENI. J was trimmed by 3 bases and V by 6 bases; bases with no gene match: 6. The CDR3 sequence is 15 residues long. CDR3 sequence (DNA): TGTGCCAGCTCCCTAGACAGGGGGATCAATCAGCCCCAGCATTTT. Translation: CASSLDRGINQPQHF.

This chain uses TRBV7-9 with TRBJ2-1; D is ambiguous. Trimming removed 1 base at V and 9 bases at J, with 7 bases between. Per germline, CDR1 SEHNR and CDR2 FQNEAQ (reference sequence). CDR3 length: 12 amino acids. The CDR3 region is CASSLGRSEQFF. The DNA of the CDR3 is TGTGCCAGCAGCTTAGGGCGTAGTGAGCAGTTCTTC. The whole variable domain, remainder taken from reference TRBV7-9 and TRBJ2-1, is DTGVSQNPRHKITKRGQNVTFRCDPISEHNRLYWYRQTLGQGPEFLTYFQNEAQLEKSRLLSDRFSAERPKGSFSTLEIQRTEQGDSAMYLCASSLGRSEQFFGPGTRLTVL.

The CDR3 sequence is CASSDTGVYEQYF. The CDR3 DNA sequence: TGTGCCAGCAGTGATACGGGGGTCTACGAGCAGTACTTC. The rearrangement links TRBV6-1 to TRBJ2-4; tentatively, D is TRBD2 (6 bases). Near its end, the DNA agrees better with TRBJ2-7, so the J call may be wrong. Germline loops: CDR1 MNHNS, CDR2 SASEGT. This CDR3 contains 13 residues.

A remark on this clonotype: It may be a read error: a sequence one base away is much more abundant. V gene TRBV29-1 combines with J gene TRBJ2-3; TRBD2 agrees at 9 bases. The CDR3 loop spans 13 amino acids. Germline CDR1 reads SQVTM; CDR2 reads ANQGSEA. DNA for the CDR3: TGTTTGTGGACTAGCGCATTGTCAGATGCGCAGTATTTT. Protein: CLWTSALSDAQYF.

V is TRBV4-1 and J is TRBJ1-2, with no clear D. The V end lost 1 base, the J end lost 6 bases, and 15 bases lay between the germline ends. This CDR3 comprises 15 residues. The germline CDR1 and CDR2 sequences are MGHRA and YSYEKL. The CDR3 protein is CASSQAPGGGHGYTF. The CDR3 DNA is TGCGCCAGCAGCCAAGCTCCGGGCGGCGGCCATGGCTACACCTTC.

The chain recombines TRBV12-3 or TRBV12-4 with TRBJ2-7, with D perhaps matching TRBD2 (6 bases). The V end was cut by 6 bases, the J end by 6 bases, with 12 bases between. This CDR3 spans 12 amino acids. This CDR3 reads CASSGGILEQYF. The CDR3 coding sequence is TGTGCCAGCAGCGGAGGGATCCTCGAGCAGTACTTC.

The chain has TRBV6-6 and TRBJ2-1; 7 bases are a match to TRBD1. The CDR3 extends over 14 amino acids. Per germline, CDR1 MNHNY and CDR2 SVGAGI (reference sequence). The junction had 7 bases not matched to a gene; V was cut back by 7 bases and J by 4 bases. In nucleotides, the CDR3 is TGTGCCAGCATGACGGAGACAGGGTACAATGAGCAGTTCTTC. As protein: CASMTETGYNEQFF.

Note on this clonotype: One junction end disagrees with the germline gene, perhaps due to a read error. This chain links TRBV20-1 with TRBJ2-1; 10 positions agree with TRBD2. There are 15 residues in the CDR3. From germline, CDR1 is DFQATT and CDR2 SNEGSKA (reference sequence). The CDR3 spells CSVRDGGAGGNEQFF. In DNA, the CDR3 is TGTAGTGTTAGAGATGGCGGAGCGGGGGGGAATGAGCAGTTCTTC.

This clonotype was found once. The chain joins TRBV12-3 or TRBV12-4 to TRBJ1-2; 9 nucleotides agree with TRBD1. V dropped 0 bases and J dropped 8; count of bases not matched to a gene: 7. This CDR3 is 15 amino acids long. The CDR3 is CASSLAYRGQKGYTF. In nucleotides, the CDR3 is TGTGCCAGCAGTTTAGCCTACAGGGGGCAAAAAGGCTACACCTTC.

This sequence joins TRBV9 and TRBJ1-4, with 11 bases lining up with TRBD1. Germline V gives CDR1 SGDLS, CDR2 YYNGEE. This CDR3 region has 15 residues. V was clipped by 2 bases and J by 6 bases; unmatched bases: 3. CDR3 coding DNA: TGTGCCAGCAGCGTGGAGGGACAGGGGGATGAAAAACTGTTTTTT. It is translated as CASSVEGQGDEKLFF.

The table lists this clonotype with a few counts. The rearrangement joins TRBV10-3 to TRBJ2-1; D is uncertain. This CDR3 has 15 amino acids. CDR1 is ENHRY and CDR2 is SYGVKD in the germline V gene. V was pared by 2 bases and J by 0 bases, with 8 bases between. CDR3 protein: CAISEGEGSYNEQFF. CDR3 nucleotide sequence: TGTGCCATCAGTGAGGGGGAAGGCTCCTACAATGAGCAGTTCTTC.

The chain is built from TRBV6-5 and TRBJ2-1, with 11 bases fitting TRBD2. Germline trimming cut 7 bases from V and 8 bases from J; bases unmatched to any gene: 10. CDR3 length: 15 residues. CDR1 and CDR2 from the germline V gene are MNHEY and SVGAGI. The CDR3 sequence is CASTRLGLAGDEQFF. CDR3 sequence (DNA): TGTGCCAGCACCCGATTAGGACTAGCGGGTGATGAGCAGTTCTTC.

This clonotype was counted between two and nine times. V usage is TRBV5-1 and J usage is TRBJ2-3; D is uncertain. From germline, CDR1 is SGHRS and CDR2 YFSETQ. Trimming took 6 bases from V and 1 from J, leaving 15 bases between them. There are 15 residues in the CDR3. The CDR3 loop reads CASTPRSEGTDTQYF. The CDR3, as DNA: TGCGCCAGCACTCCCAGATCGGAAGGCACAGATACGCAGTATTTT.

V and J are TRBV7-8 and TRBJ1-1; 9 bases agree with TRBD1. V shed 5 bases, J shed 5 bases, and the junction held 15 bases outside the gene matches. CDR1 is SGHVS, CDR2 FQNEAQ, per germline. CDR3 length equals 17 residues. The CDR3 sequence: CASSRDRGGSPRTEAFF. The CDR3 DNA sequence: TGTGCCAGCAGCCGCGACAGGGGGGGATCACCCCGGACTGAAGCTTTCTTT.

This chain uses TRBV5-1 with TRBJ2-1; D perhaps matches TRBD2 (5 bases). Germline values: CDR1 SGHRS, CDR2 YFSETQ. There are 16 residues in the CDR3. Trimming took 5 bases from V and 3 from J, leaving 18 bases between them. CDR3 bases: TGCGCCAGCAGGACCCGAGCGGATTCATTCTACAATGAGCAGTTCTTC. It codes for CASRTRADSFYNEQFF.

Ten or more counts support this clonotype. This chain uses TRBV27 with TRBJ2-3; D might be TRBD1 (6 bases). Germline values: CDR1 MNHEY, CDR2 SMNVEV (reference sequence). The CDR3 covers 19 residues. Trimming removed 4 bases from V and 0 bases from J, with 23 bases in between. The CDR3 DNA reads as TGTGCCAGCAGTTCTGTTTTACAGGGATATTGGGAAAGCACAGATACGCAGTATTTT. As protein: CASSSVLQGYWESTDTQYF.

This clonotype appeared a few times. This sequence joins TRBV5-1 and TRBJ2-1; D is unresolved. V shed 0 bases and J shed 1 base, with 8 bases lying between them. CDR3 length equals 15 residues. CDR1 and CDR2 (germline): SGHRS, YFSETQ. CDR3 residues: CASSLVGRSYNEQFF. The DNA of the CDR3 is TGCGCCAGCAGCTTGGTTGGCCGGTCCTACAATGAGCAGTTCTTC.

The V gene is TRBV6-5, the J gene TRBJ2-7; 9 bases agree with TRBD1. The DNA end is a closer match to TRBJ2-5, so the J assignment may be wrong. CDR3 length: 16 amino acids. In germline, CDR1 is MNHEY, CDR2 SVGAGI. The CDR3 reads CASSYSRGTGQETQYF. CDR3 coding DNA: TGTGCCAGCAGTTACTCGAGAGGGACAGGGCAGGAGACCCAGTACTTC.

This clonotype has more than one count but fewer than ten. CDR3 amino acids: CASSQGGGGHQPQHF. The DNA of the CDR3 is TGCGCCAGCAGCCAAGGGGGAGGGGGCCATCAGCCCCAGCATTTT. This chain links TRBV4-3 with TRBJ1-5, with 7 bases identical to TRBD1. The CDR3 sequence is 15 residues long. V lost 1 base, J lost 5 bases, and 5 bases stayed unmatched. Per germline, CDR1 LGHNA and CDR2 YSLEER.

This clonotype appeared a few times. The chain links TRBV9 to TRBJ2-4; 10 bases are a match to TRBD1. Germline V gene sequence: CDR1 SGDLS, CDR2 YYNGEE. Unmatched junction bases numbered 3, after V lost 3 bases and J lost 6 bases. The CDR3 runs to 14 residues. CDR3 amino acids: CASSAGQGRNIQYF. CDR3 bases: TGTGCCAGCAGCGCGGGACAGGGGAGAAACATTCAGTACTTC.

This clonotype was seen repeatedly, ten times or more. The CDR3 DNA sequence: TGTGCCAGCAGTTTAAGGGGGGCCGGCAATCAGCCCCAGCATTTT. It yields the protein CASSLRGAGNQPQHF. The chain carries TRBV27 and TRBJ1-5, with D possibly being TRBD1 (6 bases). The CDR3 covers 15 residues. The germline V and J ends were trimmed by 2 bases and 2 bases, with 10 bases remaining between them. The germline CDR1 and CDR2 sequences are MNHEY and SMNVEV (reference sequence).

This clonotype was recorded a few times. The chain joins TRBV6-1 to TRBJ2-3; possible D gene TRBD1, 6 bases. The germline CDR1 and CDR2 sequences are MNHNS and SASEGT. With 4 bases removed from V and 4 bases from J, the gap between germline ends came to 18 bases. The CDR3 consists of 16 residues. The CDR3 coding sequence is TGTGCCAGCAGTGTGAACAGGGCCAGGGTTGCAGATACGCAGTATTTT. The encoded protein is CASSVNRARVADTQYF.

The V and J genes are TRBV20-1 and TRBJ2-2; 8 bases agree with TRBD1. V dropped 4 bases and J dropped 1; count of bases not matched to a gene: 5. The CDR3 has 15 amino acids. Germline V gene lookup returns CDR1 DFQATT and CDR2 SNEGSKA (reference sequence). The CDR3 loop is CSATVGTGNTGELFF. Written as DNA, the CDR3 is TGCAGTGCTACTGTGGGGACAGGGAACACCGGGGAGCTGTTTTTT.